These 26 T cell receptor beta chains originate from one sample sequenced in a study of T cell responses to AZD1222 COVID-19 vaccine (dated by TCRdb to the early 2020s). Libraries were constructed by the immunoSEQ multiplex PCR assay. TCRdb obtained this table from immuneACCESS and retained in-frame rearrangements with V and J assigned. These tables miss some clones; where compared with another copy, unresolved V genes account for less than half of the shortfall, and the remainder is unexplained. The sample yields some 120,000 clones; roughly nine tenths were counted once. The ten largest clones capture under 35% of the sample. Interpreted using the paper, the time point label stands for: baseline before first vaccination. This material consisted of peripheral blood, taken on day 0 of AZD1222 vaccination. These receptors were taken from an adult in good health.

The gene calls are TRBV7-9 and TRBJ2-4; 8 nucleotides agree with TRBD1. The CDR3 consists of 14 residues. Germline-derived CDR1 and CDR2 are SEHNR and FQNEAQ (reference sequence). V dropped 4 bases and J dropped 6; count of bases not matched to a gene: 5. The CDR3 nucleotides read TGTGCCAGCAGCTCGGACAGGGACCCAAACATTCAGTACTTC. Its translation: CASSSDRDPNIQYF.

The gene calls are TRBV7-2 and TRBJ2-2; D gene ambiguous. Germline lookup yields CDR1 SGHTA and CDR2 FQGNSA. V dropped 5 bases and J dropped 0 bases, with 7 bases sitting between them. The CDR3 is 14 residues long. CDR3 bases: TGTGCCAGCAGCCCCCCCCCGAACACCGGGGAGCTGTTTTTT. Protein product: CASSPPPNTGELFF.

Here the CDR3 DNA reads TGTGCCAGCAGTTACTCCCAGGGACGGAACTATGGCTACACCTTC. Encoded protein: CASSYSQGRNYGYTF. This chain connects TRBV6-6 to TRBJ1-2; TRBD1 is a possible D gene (5 bases). The CDR3 extends over 15 amino acids. Trimming left V 0 bases short and J 2 bases short, with 10 bases between. Germline CDR1 is MNHNY and CDR2 is SVGAGI (reference sequence).

This sequence joins TRBV6-5 and TRBJ1-4, with TRBD1 matching 10 bases. This CDR3 spans 16 amino acids. Germline V gene data show CDR1 as MNHEY and CDR2 as SVGAGI. The V segment lost 0 bases and the J segment 8 bases; nucleotides outside the gene matches: 6. CDR3 sequence: CASSYSRDRGSEKLFF. In DNA form, the CDR3 reads TGTGCCAGCAGTTACTCCCGGGACAGGGGATCCGAAAAACTGTTTTTT.

The CDR3 spells CASSQDFQETQYF. CDR3 bases: TGTGCCAGCAGCCAAGATTTCCAAGAGACCCAGTACTTC. The V call is TRBV3-1 (or the pseudogene TRBV3-2), the J call TRBJ2-5; D remains unclear. Germline V gene data show CDR1 as LGHDT and CDR2 as YNNKEL (reference sequence). Trimming removed 0 bases from V and 1 base from J, with 3 bases in between. The length of the CDR3 is 13 residues.

This chain uses TRBV21-1 with TRBJ1-5; whether TRBD1, the table's D call, matches the DNA was not checked. TRBV21-1 is recorded as a pseudogene. The CDR3 spans 19 residues. This CDR3 reads CASSKQAGTSGGNNQPQHF. CDR3 nucleotides: TGTGCCAGCAGCAAACAGGCCGGGACATCAGGGGGTAACAATCAGCCCCAGCATTTT.

The sample holds a few counts of this clone. The genes are TRBV14 and TRBJ1-4; D is unresolved. Trimming removed 1 base at V and 14 bases at J, with 14 bases between. The CDR3 loop spans 13 amino acids. In germline, CDR1 is SGHDN, CDR2 FVKESK. CDR3 coding DNA: TGTGCCAGCAGCCAAGGGAAAGCAACCGGGCTGTTTTTT. It encodes CASSQGKATGLFF.

The CDR3 bases are TGTGCCAGCAGCTTGGGGGGATTGAGGAATTCACCCCTCCACTTT. Encoded protein: CASSLGGLRNSPLHF. The V and J genes are TRBV7-2 and TRBJ1-6, with D possibly matching TRBD1 (5 bases). V lost 3 bases, J lost 7 bases, and 13 bases lay in between. Looked up from germline, CDR1 is SGHTA and CDR2 is FQGNSA. This CDR3 has 15 amino acids.

The rearrangement joins TRBV5-4 to TRBJ2-1; no reliable D call. Trimming shortened V by 1 base and J by 0 bases, and 14 bases separated the two germline ends. The CDR3 covers 17 residues. CDR1 is SGHNT and CDR2 is YYREEE in the germline V gene (reference sequence). The CDR3 sequence is CASSLPSTRYSYNEQFF. As DNA, the CDR3 is TGTGCCAGCAGCTTGCCCTCGACACGGTACTCCTACAATGAGCAGTTCTTC.

V and J are TRBV6-4 and TRBJ2-5; D gene unclear. Per the germline V gene, CDR1 is MRHNA and CDR2 is SNTAGT. The length of the CDR3 is 12 residues. With 2 bases removed from V and 1 base from J, the gap between germline ends came to 2 bases. The CDR3 protein is CASSDSQETQYF. CDR3 in DNA: TGTGCCAGCAGTGACAGCCAAGAGACCCAGTACTTC.

The V and J genes are TRBV10-3 and TRBJ2-3; possible D gene TRBD1, 5 bases. Germline CDR1 and CDR2: ENHRY and SYGVKD. The CDR3 has 14 residues. V was shortened by 3 bases and J by 2 bases, with 9 bases between the two germline ends. CDR3 residues: CAISDVGHTDTQYF. CDR3 coding DNA: TGTGCCATCAGTGATGTGGGGCACACAGATACGCAGTATTTT.

V usage is TRBV5-1 and J usage is TRBJ1-1, with 9 bases identical to TRBD1. Germline lookup yields CDR1 SGHRS and CDR2 YFSETQ. V trimming: 4 bases; J trimming: 7 bases; junction bases outside the gene matches: 8. CDR3 length equals 14 residues. CDR3 loop: CASSEGTGRGEAFF. CDR3 coding DNA: TGCGCCAGCAGCGAAGGGACAGGGAGGGGTGAAGCTTTCTTT.

To note about this clone: Germline and junction disagree at one end, which may indicate a read error. The chain uses TRBV20-1 and TRBJ1-2; TRBD1 matches 9 bases. The CDR3 is 11 residues long. The V gene's germline CDR1 is DFQATT and CDR2 SNEGSKA (reference sequence). The CDR3 DNA is TGCAGTGCCAAGGGTGGGGACAGGGAGGCCTTC. Amino acid sequence: CSAKGGDREAF.

DNA for the CDR3: TGTGCCAGCAGCTCCACCCTAGGGGGAAACACCATATATTTT. Its protein product is CASSSTLGGNTIYF. V usage is TRBV5-6 and J usage is TRBJ1-3; no clear D gene. Germline V CDR1 and CDR2: SGHDT, YYEEEE. V was trimmed by 3 bases and J by 4 bases, leaving 11 bases between them. The CDR3 consists of 14 residues.

This rearrangement joins TRBV5-4 to TRBJ2-7; 12 bases align to TRBD2. CDR3 length: 16 residues. With V trimmed by 2 bases and J by 3 bases, 6 bases remained unmatched. Germline V gene lookup returns CDR1 SGHNT and CDR2 YYREEE (reference sequence). CDR3 region: CASSFETSGRDYEQYF. CDR3 sequence (DNA): TGTGCCAGCAGCTTCGAGACTAGCGGGAGAGACTACGAGCAGTACTTC.

This clone was seen a few times. J is TRBJ1-4 and V is TRBV3-1 (or the pseudogene TRBV3-2), with a weak D call TRBD1 (5 bases). The germline V gene has CDR1 LGHDT and CDR2 YNNKEL (reference sequence). V lost 2 bases to trimming and J lost 8 bases, with 9 bases between them. CDR3 length: 13 amino acids. This CDR3 reads CASSQWGIEKLFF. The CDR3, as DNA: TGTGCCAGCAGCCAATGGGGCATAGAAAAACTGTTTTTT.

The chain recombines TRBV27 with TRBJ1-6; 8 positions agree with TRBD1. Trimming removed 6 bases from V and 4 bases from J; junction bases left unmatched: 11. The CDR3 totals 17 residues. Germline lookup yields CDR1 MNHEY and CDR2 SMNVEV (reference sequence). For the CDR3, the DNA is TGTGCCAGCAGCCGAGGACAGGGCAGACTTTATAATTCACCCCTCCACTTT. It translates to CASSRGQGRLYNSPLHF.

The chain recombines TRBV7-2 with TRBJ1-1, with D maybe TRBD1 (5 bases). Trimming removed 5 bases at V and 8 bases at J, with 18 bases between. The germline gives CDR1 SGHTA, CDR2 FQGNSA. The CDR3 runs to 14 residues. The CDR3 sequence is CASSAGRGEREAFF. The CDR3 DNA follows: TGTGCCAGCAGCGCTGGAAGGGGCGAAAGGGAAGCTTTCTTT.

This chain joins TRBV6-1 and TRBJ1-2; D not resolved. The CDR3 contains 15 residues. V was clipped by 0 bases and J by 2 bases, with 10 bases between them. Germline V CDR1 and CDR2: MNHNS, SASEGT. DNA for the CDR3: TGTGCCAGCAGTGAAGCGCCTGGGGAAAACTATGGCTACACCTTC. Translating gives CASSEAPGENYGYTF.

This chain joins TRBV30 and TRBJ1-4; no firm D call. Trimming removed 2 bases at V and 6 bases at J, with 10 bases between. The CDR3 runs 13 residues. CDR1 and CDR2 from the germline V gene are GTSNPN and SVGIG (reference sequence). Here the CDR3 reads CAWSPGWDEKLFF. The DNA of the CDR3 is TGTGCCTGGAGTCCGGGGTGGGATGAAAAACTGTTTTTT.

V and J are TRBV30 and TRBJ1-6; 8 positions match TRBD1. The germline CDR1 and CDR2 sequences are GTSNPN and SVGIG (reference sequence). The CDR3 runs 14 residues. Losses at the gene ends were 4 bases for V and 9 bases for J; bases not matched to a gene: 8. DNA of the CDR3: TGTGCCTGGACCCAGGACAGGGAAGGTTCACCCCTCCACTTT. Protein: CAWTQDREGSPLHF.

V gene TRBV2 combines with J gene TRBJ1-1; tentatively, D is TRBD1 (6 bases). The germline V and J ends were trimmed by 6 bases and 0 bases, with 14 bases remaining between them. The germline gives CDR1 SNHLY, CDR2 FYNNEI. This CDR3 has 15 residues. The CDR3 region has the DNA TGTGCCAGCAGGAAAGAGGACAGAATGAACACTGAAGCTTTCTTT. This translates into CASRKEDRMNTEAFF.

This clone was counted once. The chain is built from TRBV5-1 and TRBJ2-2, with D unresolved. Trimming pared 0 bases from V and 6 bases from J, leaving 9 bases between. There are 14 residues in the CDR3. Germline lookup yields CDR1 SGHRS and CDR2 YFSETQ. The CDR3 loop reads CASSLGFGPGELFF. Written as DNA, the CDR3 is TGCGCCAGCAGCTTGGGATTCGGGCCCGGGGAGCTGTTTTTT.

The rearrangement links TRBV5-1 to TRBJ2-1; 9 nucleotides align to TRBD2. The J segment lost 1 base and the V segment lost 4 bases, leaving 3 bases of the junction unmatched. CDR3 size: 15 residues. Germline CDR1 SGHRS, CDR2 YFSETQ. This CDR3 reads CASSTTSGSYNEQFF. CDR3 DNA: TGCGCCAGCAGCACGACTAGCGGATCCTACAATGAGCAGTTCTTC.

This clone has only one observation. The chain combines TRBV10-3 with TRBJ2-5; 7 positions agree with TRBD1. The junction had 1 base not matched to a gene; V was cut back by 0 bases and J by 3 bases. CDR1 is ENHRY and CDR2 is SYGVKD in the germline V gene. This CDR3 has 14 amino acids. The DNA of the CDR3 is TGTGCCATCAGTGAGTCTGGGACAGAAGAGACCCAGTACTTC. It yields the protein CAISESGTEETQYF.

This chain joins TRBV7-9 and TRBJ1-2; D might be TRBD1 (6 bases). With 5 bases removed from V and 0 bases from J, the gap between germline ends came to 13 bases. The CDR3 consists of 15 residues. Germline CDR1 is SEHNR and CDR2 is FQNEAQ (reference sequence). The CDR3: CASSRTDAANYGYTF. CDR3 DNA sequence: TGTGCCAGCAGCCGGACAGACGCAGCTAACTATGGCTACACCTTC.